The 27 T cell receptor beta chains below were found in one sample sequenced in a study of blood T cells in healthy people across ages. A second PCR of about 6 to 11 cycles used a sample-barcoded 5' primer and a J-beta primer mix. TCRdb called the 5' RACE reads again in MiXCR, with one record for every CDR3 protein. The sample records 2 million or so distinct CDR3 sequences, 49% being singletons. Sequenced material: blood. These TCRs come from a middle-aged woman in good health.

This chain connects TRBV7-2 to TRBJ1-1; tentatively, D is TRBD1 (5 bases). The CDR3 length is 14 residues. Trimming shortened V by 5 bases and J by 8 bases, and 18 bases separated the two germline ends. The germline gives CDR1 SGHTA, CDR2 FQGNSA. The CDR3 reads CASSLTGGRTEAFF. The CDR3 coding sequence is TGTGCCAGCAGCCTAACGGGAGGAAGGACAGAAGCTTTCTTT.

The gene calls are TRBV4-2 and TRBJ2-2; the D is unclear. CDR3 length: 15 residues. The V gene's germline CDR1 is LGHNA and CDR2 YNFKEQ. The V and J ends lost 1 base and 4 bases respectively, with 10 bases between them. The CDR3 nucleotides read TGTGCCAGCAGCCAAGTCCTCCAGCTCACCGGGGAGCTGTTTTTT. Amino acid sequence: CASSQVLQLTGELFF.

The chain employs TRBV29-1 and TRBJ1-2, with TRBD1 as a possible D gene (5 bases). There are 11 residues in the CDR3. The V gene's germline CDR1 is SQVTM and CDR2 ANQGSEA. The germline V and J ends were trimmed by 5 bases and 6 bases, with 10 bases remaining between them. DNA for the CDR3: TGCAGCGTTCAGGGTCGGGATGGCTACACCTTC. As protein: CSVQGRDGYTF.

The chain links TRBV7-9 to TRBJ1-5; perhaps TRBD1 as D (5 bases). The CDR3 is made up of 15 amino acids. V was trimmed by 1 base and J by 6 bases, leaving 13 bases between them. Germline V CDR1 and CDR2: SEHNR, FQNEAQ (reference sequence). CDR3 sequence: CASSLGSRGTQPQHF. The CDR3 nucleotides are TGTGCCAGCAGCTTAGGGTCTAGGGGAACTCAGCCCCAGCATTTT.

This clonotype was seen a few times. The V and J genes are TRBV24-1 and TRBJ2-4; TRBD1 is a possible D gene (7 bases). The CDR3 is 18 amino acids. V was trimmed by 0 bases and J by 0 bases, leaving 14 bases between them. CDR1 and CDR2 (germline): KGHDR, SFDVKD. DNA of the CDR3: TGTGCCACCAGTGATTTGCGGGGGACAGAGATAGCCAAAAACATTCAGTACTTC. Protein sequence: CATSDLRGTEIAKNIQYF.

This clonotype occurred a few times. CDR3 sequence (DNA): TGTGCCAGCAGTTTAAGGCAGGGAGGCCGCTACGAGCAGTACTTC. Protein: CASSLRQGGRYEQYF. The V and J genes are TRBV12-3 or TRBV12-4 and TRBJ2-7; the D gene is possibly TRBD2 (6 bases). The CDR3 is 15 residues long. Trimming stripped 2 bases from V and 3 bases from J, with 14 bases between.

The CDR3 nucleotides are TGCGCCAGCAGCCGAGACTTAGGGGATAGTATGGAGACCCAGTACTTC. It translates to CASSRDLGDSMETQYF. The chain employs TRBV4-3 and TRBJ2-5, with D maybe TRBD1 (5 bases). V shed 4 bases and J shed 5 bases, with 20 bases lying between them. Germline loops: CDR1 LGHNA, CDR2 YSLEER. The CDR3 is made up of 16 amino acids.

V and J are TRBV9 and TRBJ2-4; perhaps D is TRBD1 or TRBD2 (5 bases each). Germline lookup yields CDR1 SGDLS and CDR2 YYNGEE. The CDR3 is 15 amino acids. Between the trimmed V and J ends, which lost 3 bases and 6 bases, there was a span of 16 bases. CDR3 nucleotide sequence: TGTGCCAGCAGCGGGTCCGGGGCTCGAGGAAACATTCAGTACTTC. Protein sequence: CASSGSGARGNIQYF.

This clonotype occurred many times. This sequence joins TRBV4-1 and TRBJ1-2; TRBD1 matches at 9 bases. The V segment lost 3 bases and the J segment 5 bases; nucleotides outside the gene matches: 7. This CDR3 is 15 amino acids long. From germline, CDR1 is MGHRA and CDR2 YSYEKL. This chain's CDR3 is CASSHPGQGNYGYTF. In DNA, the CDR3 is TGCGCCAGCAGCCACCCGGGACAGGGAAATTATGGCTACACCTTC.

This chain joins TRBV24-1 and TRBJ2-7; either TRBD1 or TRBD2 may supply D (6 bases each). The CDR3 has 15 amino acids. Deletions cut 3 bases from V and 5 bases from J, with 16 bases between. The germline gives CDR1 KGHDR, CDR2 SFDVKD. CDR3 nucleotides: TGTGCCACCAGTGATCCCCGTGGGGGGCTGAACGAGCAGTACTTC. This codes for CATSDPRGGLNEQYF.

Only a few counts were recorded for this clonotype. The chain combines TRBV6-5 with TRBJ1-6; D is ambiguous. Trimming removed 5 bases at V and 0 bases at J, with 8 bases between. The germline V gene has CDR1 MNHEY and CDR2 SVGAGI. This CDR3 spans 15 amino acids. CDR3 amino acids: CASSAGFSYNSPLHF. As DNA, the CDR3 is TGTGCCAGCAGTGCCGGCTTCTCCTATAATTCACCCCTCCACTTT.

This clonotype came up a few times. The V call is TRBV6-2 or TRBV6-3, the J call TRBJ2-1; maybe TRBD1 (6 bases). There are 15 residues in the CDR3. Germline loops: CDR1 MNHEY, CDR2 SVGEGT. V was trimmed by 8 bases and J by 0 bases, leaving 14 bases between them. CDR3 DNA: TGTGCCAGCGCCAGACAGGCCTTCTCCTACAATGAGCAGTTCTTC. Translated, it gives CASARQAFSYNEQFF.

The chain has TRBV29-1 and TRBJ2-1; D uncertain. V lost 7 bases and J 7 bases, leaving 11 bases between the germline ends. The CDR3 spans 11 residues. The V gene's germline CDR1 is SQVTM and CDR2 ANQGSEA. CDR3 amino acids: CSGDGRNEQFF. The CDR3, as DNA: TGCAGCGGGGATGGACGGAATGAGCAGTTCTTC.

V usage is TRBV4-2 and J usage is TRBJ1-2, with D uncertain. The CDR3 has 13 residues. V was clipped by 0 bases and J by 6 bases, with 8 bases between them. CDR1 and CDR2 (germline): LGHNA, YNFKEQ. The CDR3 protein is CASSQELHHGYTF. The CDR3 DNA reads TGTGCCAGCAGCCAAGAGTTGCACCATGGCTACACCTTC.

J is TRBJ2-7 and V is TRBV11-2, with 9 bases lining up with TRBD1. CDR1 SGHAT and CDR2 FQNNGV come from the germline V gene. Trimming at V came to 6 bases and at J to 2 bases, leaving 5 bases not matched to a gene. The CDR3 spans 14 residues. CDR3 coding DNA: TGTGCCAGCAGGACCCACAGGGGGCCCTACGAGCAGTACTTC. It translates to CASRTHRGPYEQYF. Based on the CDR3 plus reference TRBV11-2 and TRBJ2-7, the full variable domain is EAGVAQSPRYKIIEKRQSVAFWCNPISGHATLYWYQQILGQGPKLLIQFQNNGVVDDSQLPKDRFSAERLKGVDSTLKIQPAKLEDSAVYLCASRTHRGPYEQYFGPGTRLTVT.

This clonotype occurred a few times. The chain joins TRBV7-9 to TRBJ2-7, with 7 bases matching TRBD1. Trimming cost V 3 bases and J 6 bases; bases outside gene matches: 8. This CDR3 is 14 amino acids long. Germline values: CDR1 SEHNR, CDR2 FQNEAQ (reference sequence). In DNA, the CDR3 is TGTGCCAGCAGCTTTTTGAGACAGGGAAGCGAGCAGTACTTC. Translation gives CASSFLRQGSEQYF.

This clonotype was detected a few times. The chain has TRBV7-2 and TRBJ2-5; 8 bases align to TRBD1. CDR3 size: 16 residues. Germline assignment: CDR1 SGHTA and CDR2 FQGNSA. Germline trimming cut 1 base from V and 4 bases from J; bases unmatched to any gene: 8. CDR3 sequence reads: CASSLVGRTGRETQYF. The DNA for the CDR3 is TGTGCCAGCAGCTTAGTTGGGCGGACAGGGCGAGAGACCCAGTACTTC. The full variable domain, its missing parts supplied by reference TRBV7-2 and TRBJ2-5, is GAGVSQSPSNKVTEKGKDVELRCDPISGHTALYWYRQSLGQGLEFLIYFQGNSAPDKSGLPSDRFSAERTGGSVSTLTIQRTQQEDSAVYLCASSLVGRTGRETQYFGPGTRLLVL.

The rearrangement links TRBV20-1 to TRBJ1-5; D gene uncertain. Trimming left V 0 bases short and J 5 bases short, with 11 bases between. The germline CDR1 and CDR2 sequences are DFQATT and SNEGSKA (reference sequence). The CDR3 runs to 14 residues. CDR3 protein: CSARDFSEDQPQHF. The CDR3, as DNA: TGCAGTGCTAGAGATTTTTCGGAGGATCAGCCCCAGCATTTT.

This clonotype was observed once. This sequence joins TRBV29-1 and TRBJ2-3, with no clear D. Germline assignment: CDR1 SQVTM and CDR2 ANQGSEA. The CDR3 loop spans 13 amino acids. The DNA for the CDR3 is TGCAGTGGTATGAGGCTAGAGACAGATACGCAGTATTTT. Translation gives CSGMRLETDTQYF.

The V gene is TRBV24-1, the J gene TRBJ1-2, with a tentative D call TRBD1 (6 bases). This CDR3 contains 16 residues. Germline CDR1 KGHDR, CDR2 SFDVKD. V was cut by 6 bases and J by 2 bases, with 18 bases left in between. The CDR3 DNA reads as TGTGCCACCAGTCCCACGGGGGCTGGTTTCAACTATGGCTACACCTTC. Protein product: CATSPTGAGFNYGYTF.

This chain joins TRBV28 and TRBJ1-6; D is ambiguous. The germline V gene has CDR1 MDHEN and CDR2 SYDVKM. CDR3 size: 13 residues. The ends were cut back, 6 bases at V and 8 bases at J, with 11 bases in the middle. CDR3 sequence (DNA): TGTGCCAGCAGGGTAGGATTCTATTCACCCCTCCACTTT. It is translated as CASRVGFYSPLHF.

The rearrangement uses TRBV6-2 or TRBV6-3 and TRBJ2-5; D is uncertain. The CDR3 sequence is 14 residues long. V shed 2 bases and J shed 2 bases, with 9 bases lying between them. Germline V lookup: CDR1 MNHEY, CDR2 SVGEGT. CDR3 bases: TGTGCCAGCAGTTACCTAGGATGGCAAGAGACCCAGTACTTC. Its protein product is CASSYLGWQETQYF.

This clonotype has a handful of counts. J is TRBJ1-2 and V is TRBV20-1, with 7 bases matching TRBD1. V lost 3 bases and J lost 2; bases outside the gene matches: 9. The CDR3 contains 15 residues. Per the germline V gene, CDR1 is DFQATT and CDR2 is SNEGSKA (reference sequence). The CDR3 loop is CSASGGGRSNYGYTF. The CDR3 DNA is TGCAGTGCTAGTGGAGGGGGCAGATCCAACTATGGCTACACCTTC.

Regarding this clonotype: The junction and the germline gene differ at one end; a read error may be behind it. The CDR3 nucleotides read TGTGCCAGCAGCGGAAGCGGGGAGCTCAATGGGCAGTTCTTC. Protein sequence: CASSGSGELNGQFF. This chain joins TRBV9 and TRBJ2-1, with 7 bases identical to TRBD2. The CDR3 has 14 amino acids. CDR1 and CDR2 (germline): SGDLS, YYNGEE.

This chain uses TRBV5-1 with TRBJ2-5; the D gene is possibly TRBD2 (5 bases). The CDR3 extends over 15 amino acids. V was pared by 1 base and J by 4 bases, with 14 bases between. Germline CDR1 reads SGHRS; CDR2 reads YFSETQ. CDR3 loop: CASSLYHGEGETQYF. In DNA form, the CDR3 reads TGCGCCAGCAGCTTGTATCACGGGGAAGGAGAGACCCAGTACTTC.

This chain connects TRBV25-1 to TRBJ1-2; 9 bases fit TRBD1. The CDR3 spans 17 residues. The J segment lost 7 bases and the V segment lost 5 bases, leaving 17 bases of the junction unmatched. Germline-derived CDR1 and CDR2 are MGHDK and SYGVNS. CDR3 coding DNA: TGTGCCAGCAGTCGATTAGATACAGGGGGCGCGATTGGTGGCTACACCTTC. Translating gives CASSRLDTGGAIGGYTF.

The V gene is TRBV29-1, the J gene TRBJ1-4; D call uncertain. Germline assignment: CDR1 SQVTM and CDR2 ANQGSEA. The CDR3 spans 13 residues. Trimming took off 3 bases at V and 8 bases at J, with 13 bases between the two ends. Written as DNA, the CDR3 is TGCAGCGTTGAGACGGGTCCAGGCGAAAAACTGTTTTTT. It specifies CSVETGPGEKLFF.